These 21 T cell receptor beta chains share one sample of origin, sequenced in a study of cytomegalovirus exposure and HLA in healthy donors. The method was immunoSEQ multiplex PCR; TCRdb's version includes in-frame clones alone and lacks a portion of them. The sample lists about 86,000 clones; roughly 93% were seen once. Sequencing was carried out using PBMCs. Receptors were obtained from a man younger than 35 in good health and CMV-seronegative.

V is TRBV6-5 and J is TRBJ2-4; no reliable D call. Trimming stripped 5 bases from V and 0 bases from J, with 5 bases between. CDR1 is MNHEY, CDR2 SVGAGI, per germline. The length of the CDR3 is 13 residues. CDR3 residues: CASSLGAKNIQYF. The CDR3, as DNA: TGTGCCAGCAGTCTCGGAGCCAAAAACATTCAGTACTTC.

The genes are TRBV18 and TRBJ2-7; tentative D call: TRBD1 (6 bases). The length of the CDR3 is 13 residues. The V end lost 3 bases, the J end lost 1 base, and 7 bases lay between the germline ends. The V gene's germline CDR1 is KGHSH and CDR2 LQKENI. This CDR3 is CASSPGQSYEQYF. For the CDR3, the DNA is TGTGCCAGCTCACCCGGACAGTCCTACGAGCAGTACTTC.

This clone was seen a single time. The chain joins TRBV15 to TRBJ1-6; TRBD1 aligns across 8 bases. V lost 2 bases to trimming and J lost 8 bases; unmatched junction nucleotides: 8. CDR1 and CDR2 from the germline V gene are LNHNV and YYDKDF (reference sequence). CDR3 length: 16 residues. CDR3 sequence reads: CATSRSPGQGDSPLHF. CDR3 bases: TGTGCCACCAGCAGATCTCCTGGACAGGGTGATTCACCCCTCCACTTT.

The gene calls are TRBV7-9 and TRBJ1-1, with D perhaps TRBD1 (6 bases). Trimming took off 4 bases at V and 4 bases at J, with 13 bases between the two ends. This CDR3 has 14 residues. Germline lookup yields CDR1 SEHNR and CDR2 FQNEAQ (reference sequence). This chain's CDR3 is CASSSRGWGTEAFF. CDR3 nucleotides: TGTGCCAGCAGCTCCAGGGGATGGGGCACTGAAGCTTTCTTT.

CDR3 in DNA: TGCAGCGTTGCTGACAGGGGGGATACTGAAGCTTTCTTT. This gives the protein CSVADRGDTEAFF. V and J are TRBV29-1 and TRBJ1-1; 9 nucleotides align to TRBD1. Germline loops: CDR1 SQVTM, CDR2 ANQGSEA. The CDR3 totals 13 residues. V trimming: 4 bases; J trimming: 5 bases; junction bases outside the gene matches: 5.

The V and J genes are TRBV6-5 and TRBJ1-4; D perhaps matches TRBD1 (5 bases). The germline V gene has CDR1 MNHEY and CDR2 SVGAGI. Between the trimmed V and J ends, which lost 4 bases and 11 bases, there was a span of 17 bases. The CDR3 runs to 14 residues. The CDR3 DNA reads as TGTGCCAGCAGTTCCCCGGGACTTCATCCTAAACTGTTTTTT. It yields the protein CASSSPGLHPKLFF.

The chain has TRBV7-9 and TRBJ1-2, with TRBD1 matching 7 bases. With 5 bases clipped from V and 1 base from J, the junction kept 1 base outside the gene matches. This CDR3 is built from 13 residues. Per germline, CDR1 SEHNR and CDR2 FQNEAQ (reference sequence). CDR3: CASSQGVNYGYTF. The CDR3, as DNA: TGTGCCAGCAGCCAGGGGGTTAACTATGGCTACACCTTC. The variable domain in full, with the rest retrieved from reference TRBV7-9 and TRBJ1-2, is DTGVSQNPRHKITKRGQNVTFRCDPISEHNRLYWYRQTLGQGPEFLTYFQNEAQLEKSRLLSDRFSAERPKGSFSTLEIQRTEQGDSAMYLCASSQGVNYGYTFGSGTRLTVV.

The rearrangement links TRBV7-2 to TRBJ2-5, with TRBD1 matching 8 bases. Looked up from germline, CDR1 is SGHTA and CDR2 is FQGNSA. V trimming: 3 bases; J trimming: 5 bases; junction bases outside the gene matches: 2. The CDR3 spans 13 residues. The CDR3: CASSFTGGETQYF. The DNA of the CDR3 is TGTGCCAGCAGCTTTACAGGGGGGGAGACCCAGTACTTC. Based on the CDR3 plus reference TRBV7-2 and TRBJ2-5, the full variable domain is GAGVSQSPSNKVTEKGKDVELRCDPISGHTALYWYRQSLGQGLEFLIYFQGNSAPDKSGLPSDRFSAERTGGSVSTLTIQRTQQEDSAVYLCASSFTGGETQYFGPGTRLLVL.

The chain uses TRBV6-1 and TRBJ1-5; TRBD1 agrees at 7 bases. J gave up 0 bases and V 3 bases, and 8 bases lay outside the gene matches. The CDR3 loop spans 17 amino acids. Germline V gene sequence: CDR1 MNHNS, CDR2 SASEGT. CDR3: CASSDNRGVGSNQPQHF. CDR3 nucleotide sequence: TGTGCCAGCAGTGACAACAGGGGCGTTGGTAGCAATCAGCCCCAGCATTTT.

The rearrangement links TRBV4-3 to TRBJ2-6, with D unclear. CDR1 and CDR2 (germline): LGHNA, YSLEER. The CDR3 totals 16 residues. Trimming stripped 0 bases from V and 2 bases from J, with 8 bases between. CDR3: CASSQDLSAGANVLTF. In DNA form, the CDR3 reads TGCGCCAGCAGCCAAGATCTTTCGGCTGGGGCCAACGTCCTGACTTTC.

This rearrangement joins TRBV6-1 to TRBJ1-1; maybe TRBD1 (5 bases). CDR3 length: 15 residues. Germline V gives CDR1 MNHNS, CDR2 SASEGT. Trimming removed 7 bases at V and 5 bases at J, with 20 bases between. The CDR3 spells CASNPSTQAGTEAFF. In DNA, the CDR3 is TGTGCCAGCAATCCATCCACGCAGGCAGGGACTGAAGCTTTCTTT.

The chain joins TRBV10-1 to TRBJ2-1; 9 positions match TRBD1. V lost 6 bases to trimming and J lost 4 bases; unmatched junction nucleotides: 10. CDR1 and CDR2 from the germline V gene are WNHNN and SYGVQD (reference sequence). The CDR3 has 16 amino acids. The CDR3 region has the DNA TGCGCCAGCAGACCTAGGACAGGGGTTCTATACAATGAGCAGTTCTTC. Translation gives CASRPRTGVLYNEQFF.

The chain recombines TRBV5-1 with TRBJ2-7; a weak D match, TRBD1 (5 bases). Germline lookup yields CDR1 SGHRS and CDR2 YFSETQ. This CDR3 is 14 amino acids long. Trimming pared 0 bases from V and 5 bases from J, leaving 12 bases between. DNA for the CDR3: TGCGCCAGCAGCTTGGTGGCAGGGCCCCACGAGCAGTACTTC. This codes for CASSLVAGPHEQYF.

The rearrangement links TRBV6-4 to TRBJ2-3, with 9 bases identical to TRBD2. Germline V lookup: CDR1 MRHNA, CDR2 SNTAGT. The ends lost 3 bases at V and 4 bases at J; junction bases unmatched: 5. The CDR3 runs to 15 residues. Here the CDR3 DNA reads TGTGCCAGCAGTGAGCGGGGGGGAGGAGCAGATACGCAGTATTTT. Protein product: CASSERGGGADTQYF.

The chain uses TRBV5-1 and TRBJ1-3; possibly TRBD1 for D (6 bases). V lost 2 bases and J 4 bases, leaving 13 bases between the germline ends. The germline CDR1 and CDR2 sequences are SGHRS and YFSETQ. CDR3 length: 15 residues. The CDR3 region is CASSLDTGHGNTIYF. The CDR3 DNA sequence: TGCGCCAGCAGCTTAGATACAGGGCACGGAAACACCATATATTTT.

The chain links TRBV28 to TRBJ1-2; 10 bases map to TRBD1. The CDR3 runs to 15 residues. The germline V gene has CDR1 MDHEN and CDR2 SYDVKM. J gave up 5 bases and V 7 bases, and 10 bases lay outside the gene matches. The CDR3 region is CASIPSPGQGYGYTF. CDR3 nucleotides: TGTGCCAGCATCCCATCACCGGGACAGGGGTATGGCTACACCTTC.

The rearrangement links TRBV7-9 to TRBJ1-1; TRBD1 is a possible D gene (6 bases). Germline V gene data show CDR1 as SEHNR and CDR2 as FQNEAQ (reference sequence). There are 14 residues in the CDR3. V lost 3 bases to trimming and J lost 0 bases, with 8 bases between them. Here the CDR3 reads CASSFGQMNTEAFF. The DNA for the CDR3 is TGTGCCAGCAGCTTTGGACAGATGAACACTGAAGCTTTCTTT.

The chain carries TRBV4-1 and TRBJ1-4; maybe TRBD1 (5 bases). Trimming removed 1 base at V and 3 bases at J, with 12 bases between. The CDR3 consists of 16 residues. CDR1 is MGHRA and CDR2 is YSYEKL in the germline V gene. The chain's CDR3 is CASSQVPAGPNEKLFF. DNA for the CDR3: TGCGCCAGCAGCCAAGTTCCGGCGGGGCCTAATGAAAAACTGTTTTTT.

The CDR3 region has the DNA TGTGCCATCAGTGGGGGGCAGATGGTGCGCGAGCAGTACTTC. Translating it yields CAISGGQMVREQYF. This chain uses TRBV10-3 with TRBJ2-7; the D gene is possibly TRBD1 (6 bases). Trimming stripped 4 bases from V and 6 bases from J, with 16 bases between. CDR3 length equals 14 residues. Germline CDR1 reads ENHRY; CDR2 reads SYGVKD.

The CDR3 sequence is CAISESGRAVSGNTIYF. The CDR3 nucleotides are TGTGCCATCAGTGAGTCAGGCAGGGCGGTCTCTGGAAACACCATATATTTT. This chain joins TRBV10-3 and TRBJ1-3, with a weak D call TRBD1 (5 bases). The CDR3 has 17 amino acids. Germline CDR1 ENHRY, CDR2 SYGVKD. Trimming took off 0 bases at V and 0 bases at J, with 12 bases between the two ends.

CDR3 sequence reads: CASSPGRGRGRNPTEAFF. CDR3 coding DNA: TGTGCCAGCAGCCCTGGTCGGGGCAGGGGGCGAAATCCCACTGAAGCTTTCTTT. This sequence joins TRBV7-8 and TRBJ1-1; TRBD1 aligns across 8 bases. This CDR3 is 18 amino acids long. Germline assignment: CDR1 SGHVS and CDR2 FQNEAQ. V shed 5 bases, J shed 4 bases, and the junction held 18 bases outside the gene matches.